This T cell receptor beta chain was obtained from a study of blood T cell repertoires in COVID-19. Whole-study context: Sites in the United States, Italy and Spain provided acute and convalescent COVID-19 samples. In each case, the material was cDNA or gDNA derived from T cells, B-cell-depleted T cells, or PBMCs.

Study processing details: How many nucleated cells were present was estimated from reference gene primer amplification. The assay was immunoSEQ multiplex PCR, and TCRdb's table has in-frame clones only and misses some. Clonal size and the V and J genes are those of that table, whereas D and trimming came from the DNA. This table has approximately 250,000 clones, less than 90% appearing once. The germline V gene encodes CDR1 ENHRY and CDR2 SYGVKD. The CDR3 extends over 14 amino acids. The J segment lost 4 bases and the V segment lost 2 bases, leaving 2 bases of the junction unmatched. V and J are TRBV10-3 and TRBJ2-5; TRBD1 matches 9 bases. The origin of this receptor is a woman aged 40 to 55 who had recovered from COVID-19. Sequencing input: peripheral blood. The CDR3 nucleotides read TGTGCCATCAGTGAGAGGACAGGGGCAGAGACCCAGTACTTC. Encoded protein: CAISERTGAETQYF.